This entry is about one T cell receptor (beta chain). No antigen is known for it. No quality values exist for individual bases; no much larger clone is one base distant. This specimen belongs to a study of cytomegalovirus exposure and HLA in healthy donors (dated by TCRdb to the late 2010s). As for the study more broadly: According to an earlier analysis of a few hundred of the donors, about 179 million T cells yielded 90 million to 140 million unique TCR beta sequences and about 300 Gb of sequence data. An early release that covered fewer than 800 HLA-typed donors contained around 300 gigabases of sequencing data and 75 million to 100 million unique TCR sequences. Among the roughly 400 genotyped donors, around 81% belonged to the genetic ancestry cluster associated with self-reported Caucasian donors. The aim of the study was to test whether cataloging public T cell receptors could identify signatures of past pathogen exposure. The study profiled the T cell repertoires of under 700 subjects by immunosequencing and related them to cytomegalovirus serostatus. Besides the first cohort of around 670 subjects, a separate validation cohort made up of about 120 different subjects was used. To predict cytomegalovirus infection status, the study brought together high-throughput TCR immunosequencing, statistical association of individual TCRs with disease status, and machine learning. In a later analysis, previously published TCR beta repertoires from 666 donors were re-analyzed and high-resolution HLA genotyping was added so that TCR occurrence patterns could be studied. Rather than using new phenotypic data, the later analysis identified candidate immune exposures from TCR beta sequences and from how often those sequences occurred across donors. To decide whether each TCR beta V gene segment behaved as functional or pseudogenic, an earlier analysis of nearly 600 of the donors relied on high-throughput TCR beta sequencing. Alongside the repertoire data, information on donor age, sex, ethnicity and CMV serostatus was compiled. A later genetic analysis took genome-wide SNP genotypes for about 55% of the 666 donors and used that subset as a discovery cohort. Every repertoire in the discovery cohort had been generated on one and the same sequencing platform. Class I and class II HLA loci were covered by the typing at four-digit resolution. The number of donors typed differed by locus, with roughly 629-640 for A, B, C, DRB1 and DQB1, roughly 520 for DQA1, about 610 for DPA1, and under 490 for DPB1. Roughly five DR-DQ haplotypes were treated as single units for association and clustering because of strong linkage in the cohort. Among 398 genotyped donors of the cohort, an average of about 240,000 unique TCR beta nucleotide sequences were sequenced per donor, roughly 20% of them non-productive.

The cohort consisted of approximately 690 healthy bone marrow donors. At the time of sampling, all cohort members were nominally healthy, though unrecorded immune exposures were likely present. The donor tested CMV seropositive and was one of the 289 seropositive cohort members. Every donor gave a peripheral blood sample, and the peripheral blood mononuclear cells from that sample were used for TCR beta sequencing. The Qiagen DNeasy Blood Extraction Kit was used to extract genomic DNA from the blood cell samples. Relative to germline, V is 0 bases shorter and J is 13 bases shorter, with 15 bases between their ends. CDR3 length: 13 amino acids, cysteine to phenylalanine. Only the CDR3 DNA is retained, 39 bases long and in frame from the first base. The germline V gene encodes CDR1 SQVTM and CDR2 ANQGSEA. Results the study describes overall, beyond this receptor: Three of the identified cytomegalovirus-associated TCR beta chains were confirmed in vitro to be specific for cytomegalovirus antigens. At a false discovery rate of 0.05, a later analysis linked 15,000 to 20,000 TCR beta sequences to specific HLA alleles. Some IMGT-functional V segments, including TRBV6-2 and TRBV6-3, could not be told apart with the 87-base-pair reads, so those segments were excluded. In a later analysis, TCR association rates were found to vary across HLA loci, with the most associated TCRs seen for DRB1 alleles and the fewest for HLA-C alleles. The classifier was reported to diagnose cytomegalovirus status with high specificity and sensitivity in both the original and validation cohorts. In an earlier analysis of 587 of the donors, most TCR beta V segments appeared in productive rearrangements about 87% or about 30% of the time, broadly matching IMGT annotations. Most TCR sequences were seen in very few donors, while some public TCRs were found in many individuals. A cluster of highly shared sequence variants was judged likely to represent a technical artifact of the sequencing pipeline. A later analysis found that most CMV-associated TCR beta chains appeared HLA-restricted, with HLA associations seemingly driven largely by CMV exposure. A later genetic analysis associated a missense DCLRE1C variant with V-gene and J-gene trimming of TCR beta chains, and an independent cohort replicated the association. A further reported finding was that TCR beta sequences accurately predicted the HLA-A and HLA-B alleles for most subjects in the first cohort. The cohort was sequenced for TCR beta chains only, and without alpha or paired-chain data the features that could be detected were limited. For the cohort, immune exposure information was limited to CMV serostatus. Because counts were too low, seventeen rarely observed V segments, including chromosome 9 orphons, were left out of the earlier analysis of about 620 of the donors. Correlated functional status among segregating V segments might reflect linkage disequilibrium, but an unknown experimental factor could not be ruled out. Because HLA typing was unavailable for some donors at each locus, only the typed subset was used in association tests. According to a later analysis, parvovirus B19, influenza, CMV and Epstein-Barr virus appeared linked to several top co-occurrence clusters. In a later analysis, HLA-associated TCR beta chains were found to be more clonally expanded and to have lower generation probabilities than equally common non-associated chains. According to the authors, the approach could potentially be generalized to other disease states and immunological phenotypes. The study gave a list of some 150 TCR beta chains associated with cytomegalovirus. Assigning TCR associations to individual alleles was difficult when HLA alleles, especially DR and DQ, strongly co-occurred. The presence/absence analyses assumed that sequencing depth was roughly uniform across donors, and that assumption may not be true. According to a later genetic analysis, donors in an Asian-associated ancestry cluster had fewer N-insertions in productive TCRs than the roughly 670-donor mean.

Library prep was done by the immunoSEQ multiplex PCR assay. For the multiplex PCR, a mixture combining 60 forward primers for TCR Vbeta segments and 13 reverse primers for TCR Jbeta segments was used. The CDR3 region of rearranged TCR beta genes was amplified from genomic DNA with a multiplex PCR assay. The amplified TCR beta libraries were sequenced on the Illumina HiSeq System as 87-base-pair reads. The original pipeline was this. Across the 500 to 750 repertoires, a later analysis counted 80 million or so unique TCR beta chains, roughly 11 million of which were shared by at least two donors. Raw reads were error-corrected and collapsed into unique sequences by a nearest-neighbor algorithm in which closely related sequences were merged to remove PCR and sequencing errors. Alignment of CDR3 sequences to IMGT reference sequences was used to assign V, D and J gene segments. For a sequence to be retained, a match of at least six nucleotides to both a V gene segment and a J gene segment was required. Rearrangements were called productive when the CDR3 lacked stop codons and stayed in frame with V and J; all others were non-productive. CDR3 was defined according to IMGT convention as the region running from the second conserved V-encoded cysteine to the conserved J-encoded phenylalanine. The earlier analysis of about 530 of the donors excluded any sequence lacking an unambiguous match to a single V gene segment. An earlier analysis of fewer than 650 of the donors classified V segments as functional when productive rearrangements were above 56.7% and as segregating when the standard deviation between donors was above 5%. A statistical classification framework was built to diagnose cytomegalovirus status from the catalog of TCR beta chain sequences. In a later analysis, TCR nucleotide sequences were compared against IMGT/GENE-DB human TR gene sequences so that V and J genes could be assigned. A later analysis assigned CDR3 sequences and most-parsimonious VDJ recombination scenarios with the TCRdist pipeline. In a later analysis, each TCR beta chain was defined by its CDR3 amino acid sequence together with its V-gene family, and reads without a unique V-gene family were excluded. To address suspected cross-contamination and a sequencing artifact, a later analysis removed roughly 640 highly shared, low-generation-probability nucleotide sequences. In a later analysis, a clonal expansion index for each public chain was calculated from normalized within-repertoire ranks of inferred template counts. In a later analysis, generation probabilities were computed using a VDJ recombination model fitted to out-of-frame rearrangements, and the results were checked against IGoR. A later analysis scored TCR-TCR, TCR-HLA and TCR-CMV co-occurrence with hypergeometric tests, applying a repertoire-size bias correction to TCR pairs. In a later analysis, false discovery rates were estimated by permuting HLA or CMV assignments 20 times. In a later analysis, co-occurring TCRs were grouped using DBSCAN, with TCRdist sequence similarity added in when clustering inside HLA-allele-positive subsets. Repertoires with fewer than 30,000 or more than 120,000 public chains were left out of co-occurrence clustering, as were about 5 repertoires with anomalous nucleotide sharing. TCRdb holds this immuneACCESS table with in-frame rearrangements only. Some clones are missing; in checked studies, unresolved V genes explain under half, and the rest has no known cause. V, J and clone size are taken as reported in that table, and D and trimming were inferred from the DNA itself. Within this sample are about 170,000 clones, with approximately 73% of them counted one time only. The ten biggest clones cover about 4.9% of the sample.

The TCR sequence derives from a woman between 18 and 29 years old in good health and CMV-seropositive. The sample was PBMCs. The chain is made from TRBV29-1 and TRBJ2-2, with TRBD1 as a weak D call on 6 bases. The sequence in DNA is TGCAGCGTTGAAGAAATAGGGGGAAGGGGGCTGTTTTTT. The translation is CSVEEIGGRGLFF.